This entry describes one TCR beta chain. Source study methods: Nucleated cell counts were estimated from reference gene primer amplification. Data came from immunoSEQ multiplex PCR; TCRdb stores just in-frame clones and leaves some out. The V and J calls and clone size come from that table; D and trimming were worked out from the DNA. The sample holds 30,000 or so clones, about 90% seen once. The V end lost 1 base, the J end lost 7 bases, and 12 bases lay between the germline ends. From germline, CDR1 is SGHDT and CDR2 YYEEEE. The CDR3 sequence is 14 residues long. This sample stems from a study of blood T cell repertoires in COVID-19. Study summary: Acute and convalescent COVID-19 samples came from the United States, Italy and Spain.

The clonotype was recovered from a human donor in a cohort sampled during active COVID-19. Material: peripheral blood. The chain combines TRBV5-6 with TRBJ2-1; D possibly corresponds to TRBD1 (7 bases). Here the CDR3 reads CASSLRAGGNEQFF. The CDR3 nucleotides read TGTGCCAGCAGCTTGAGGGCAGGGGGGAATGAGCAGTTCTTC.